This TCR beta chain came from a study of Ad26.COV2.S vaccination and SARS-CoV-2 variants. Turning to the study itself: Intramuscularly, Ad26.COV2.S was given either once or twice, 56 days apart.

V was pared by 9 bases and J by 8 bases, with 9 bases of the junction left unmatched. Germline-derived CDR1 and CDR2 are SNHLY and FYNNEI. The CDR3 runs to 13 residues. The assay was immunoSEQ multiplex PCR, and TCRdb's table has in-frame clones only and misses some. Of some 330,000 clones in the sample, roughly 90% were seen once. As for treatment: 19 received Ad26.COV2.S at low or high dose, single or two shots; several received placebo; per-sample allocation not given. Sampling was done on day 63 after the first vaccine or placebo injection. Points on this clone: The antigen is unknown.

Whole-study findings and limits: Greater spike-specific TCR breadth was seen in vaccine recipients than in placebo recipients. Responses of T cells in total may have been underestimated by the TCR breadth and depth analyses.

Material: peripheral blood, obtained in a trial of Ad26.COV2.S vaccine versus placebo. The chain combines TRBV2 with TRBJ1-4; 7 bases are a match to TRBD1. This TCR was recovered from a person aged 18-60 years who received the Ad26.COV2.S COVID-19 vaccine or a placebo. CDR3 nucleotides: TGTGCCAGTCGAGCAGGGGGAATAGAAAAACTGTTTTTT. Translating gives CASRAGGIEKLFF.